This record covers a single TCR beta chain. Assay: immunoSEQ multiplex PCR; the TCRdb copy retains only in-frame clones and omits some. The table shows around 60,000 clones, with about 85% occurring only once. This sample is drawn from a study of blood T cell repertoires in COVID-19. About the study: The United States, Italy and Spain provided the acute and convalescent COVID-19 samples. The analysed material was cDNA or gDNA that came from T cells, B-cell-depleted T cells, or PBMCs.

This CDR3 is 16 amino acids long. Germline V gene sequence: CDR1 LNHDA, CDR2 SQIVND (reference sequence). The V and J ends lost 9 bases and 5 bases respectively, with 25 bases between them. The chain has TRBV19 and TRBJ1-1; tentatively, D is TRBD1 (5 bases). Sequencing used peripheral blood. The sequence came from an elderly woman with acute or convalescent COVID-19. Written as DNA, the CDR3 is TGTGCCAGCCCCGGACATCCCCTAACTAGCGGGACTGAAGCTTTCTTT. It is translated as CASPGHPLTSGTEAFF. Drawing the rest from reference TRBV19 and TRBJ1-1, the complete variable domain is DGGITQSPKYLFRKEGQNVTLSCEQNLNHDAMYWYRQDPGQGLRLIYYSQIVNDFQKGDIAEGYSVSREKKESFPLTVTSAQKNPTAFYLCASPGHPLTSGTEAFFGQGTRLTVV.